This note documents a single TCR beta chain sequence. CD45RO-negative, CCR7-positively selected cells formed the naive CD8 fraction, excluding terminally differentiated effector memory CD45RA+ cells. Healthy adults negative for HIV, lacking recent acute infections or vaccinations, served as donors. The sample originates from a study of shared clonotypes between healthy human individuals. For each subset, genomic DNA was distributed in equal portions over several immunoSEQ plates. TCRdb keeps only in-frame clones here, not all; method: immunoSEQ multiplex PCR. The data contain about 800,000 clones, 95% to 97% of them singletons. Germline V CDR1 and CDR2: MDHEN, SYDVKM. V gave up 2 bases and J gave up 4 bases; unmatched junction bases: 6. The CDR3 has 16 residues.

J is TRBJ2-3 and V is TRBV28, with 10 nucleotides matching TRBD2. The origin of this receptor is a man aged 25 to 40 in good health. Sequenced material: naive CD8+ T cells sorted from blood. Written as DNA, the CDR3 is TGTGCCAGCAGTTTACTAGCGGGAGAAGTACCAGATACGCAGTATTTT. It encodes CASSLLAGEVPDTQYF.